The present TCR beta chain was sequenced within a study of cytomegalovirus exposure and HLA in healthy donors. The overall study: There were fewer than 130 million unique TCR beta sequences, drawn from approximately 180 million T cells, in an earlier analysis.

Germline CDR1 is SQVTM and CDR2 is ANQGSEA. The CDR3 is made up of 15 amino acids. The V end lost 7 bases, the J end lost 7 bases, and 23 bases lay between the germline ends. It was with 60 Vbeta and 13 Jbeta primers that the PCR ran. Repertoires were generated with immunoSEQ multiplex PCR, while TCRdb's copy carries only in-frame clones and drops some. The sample includes over 75,000 clones, roughly 80% of them seen just once. Overall study results and limits: Researchers reported that a few CMV-associated chains were confirmed in vitro as CMV antigen-specific. Equally common other TCR beta chains were less clonally expanded than HLA-associated ones, a later analysis found.

As regards this clone: Antigen: not known.

This TCR came from a man aged 60-69 years in good health and CMV-seropositive. Sequenced sample: PBMCs. The V call is TRBV29-1, the J call TRBJ1-3, with D possibly being TRBD1 (5 bases). The CDR3 protein is CSGTTGSGSRNTIYF. In DNA, the CDR3 is TGCAGCGGTACCACAGGATCCGGGTCCCGCAACACCATATATTTT.